This T cell receptor (beta chain) was sequenced in a study of cytomegalovirus exposure and HLA in healthy donors. General observations from the study: A later analysis reportedly identified an Asian-associated ancestry cluster as carrying fewer N-insertions than the 666-donor mean. Rare TCR sequences predominated, though certain public TCRs were found in many donors. The study flagged about 150 TCR beta chains as cytomegalovirus-associated.

Healthy individuals who donated bone marrow served as the donors. This PCR relied on a set of 60 Vbeta primers and 13 Jbeta primers. Sequencing was performed with immunoSEQ multiplex PCR; in TCRdb, only in-frame clones are kept and a portion is missing. The repertoire holds around 180,000 clones, about 83% seen once, with under 5% in the top ten. CDR1 MNHEY and CDR2 SVGAGI come from the germline V gene. CDR3 length: 14 residues. Trimming shortened V by 2 bases and J by 3 bases, and 10 bases separated the two germline ends. This clone was observed a single time. What it binds is unknown. This TCR came from a girl between 10 and 17 years old in good health and CMV-seropositive. Input material: PBMCs. The chain couples TRBV6-5 to TRBJ1-2; no clear D gene. CDR3 sequence (DNA): TGTGCCAGCAGTTACCAAGTGGGAGACTATGGCTACACCTTC. Residues: CASSYQVGDYGYTF.